This T cell receptor beta chain was retrieved from a study of cytomegalovirus exposure and HLA in healthy donors. In regard to this clone: What it binds is not known.

Study-level points and caveats: Information on immune exposure was restricted to one variable (CMV serostatus).

Amplification used 60 Vbeta primers and 13 Jbeta primers. This table comes from immunoSEQ multiplex PCR, and its TCRdb copy is limited to in-frame clones, with some not included. There are around 200,000 clones in the sample; under 80% occur only once, and around 3.2% lies in the top ten. The sequence was obtained from a female donor in good health and CMV-seronegative. The sequencing input was PBMCs.

CDR3 in DNA: TGTGCCAGCAGTGTCTTAGAAGGGGAGGCCGCCTACAATGAGCAGTTCTTC. Its protein product is CASSVLEGEAAYNEQFF. The gene calls are TRBV25-1 and TRBJ2-1; tentative D call: TRBD2 (6 bases). The CDR3 totals 17 residues. Germline V CDR1 and CDR2: MGHDK, SYGVNS. Trimming shortened V by 4 bases and J by 2 bases, and 18 bases separated the two germline ends.